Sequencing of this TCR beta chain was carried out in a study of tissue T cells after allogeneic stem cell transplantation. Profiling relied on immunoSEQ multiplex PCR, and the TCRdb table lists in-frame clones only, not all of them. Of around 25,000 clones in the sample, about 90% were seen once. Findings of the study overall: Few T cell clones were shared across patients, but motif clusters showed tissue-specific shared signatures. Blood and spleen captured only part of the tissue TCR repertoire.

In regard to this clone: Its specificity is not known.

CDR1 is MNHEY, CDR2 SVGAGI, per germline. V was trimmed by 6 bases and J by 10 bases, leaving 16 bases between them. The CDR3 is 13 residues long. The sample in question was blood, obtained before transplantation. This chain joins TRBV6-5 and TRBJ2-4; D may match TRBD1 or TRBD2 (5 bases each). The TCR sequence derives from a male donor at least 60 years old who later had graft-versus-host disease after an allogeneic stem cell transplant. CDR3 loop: CASRFRGVSIQYF. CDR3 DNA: TGTGCCAGCAGATTTCGGGGCGTGTCAATTCAGTACTTC.